These 2 T cell receptor beta chains originate from one sample sequenced in a study of blood T cell repertoires in COVID-19. TCRdb keeps only in-frame clones here, not all; method: immunoSEQ multiplex PCR. The profile shows about 82,000 clones, 82% of them singletons. Sequencing was done on a sample of peripheral blood. Receptors originate from a man between 45 and 60 years old with active or convalescent COVID-19.

This rearrangement joins TRBV10-1 to TRBJ1-5; no reliable D call. The CDR3 contains 13 residues. Germline loops: CDR1 WNHNN, CDR2 SYGVQD (reference sequence). V lost 6 bases and J lost 4, with 10 bases in between. Here the CDR3 reads CASSDLRNQPQHF. The CDR3 nucleotides read TGCGCCAGCAGCGACCTCAGGAATCAGCCCCAGCATTTT.

J is TRBJ1-1 and V is TRBV19; no clear D. The CDR3 contains 13 residues. CDR1 and CDR2 (germline): LNHDA, SQIVND (reference sequence). V lost 3 bases to trimming and J lost 4 bases, with 9 bases between them. The CDR3 DNA is TGTGCCAGTAGTATGACCCGGGGCACTGAAGCTTTCTTT. As protein: CASSMTRGTEAFF.